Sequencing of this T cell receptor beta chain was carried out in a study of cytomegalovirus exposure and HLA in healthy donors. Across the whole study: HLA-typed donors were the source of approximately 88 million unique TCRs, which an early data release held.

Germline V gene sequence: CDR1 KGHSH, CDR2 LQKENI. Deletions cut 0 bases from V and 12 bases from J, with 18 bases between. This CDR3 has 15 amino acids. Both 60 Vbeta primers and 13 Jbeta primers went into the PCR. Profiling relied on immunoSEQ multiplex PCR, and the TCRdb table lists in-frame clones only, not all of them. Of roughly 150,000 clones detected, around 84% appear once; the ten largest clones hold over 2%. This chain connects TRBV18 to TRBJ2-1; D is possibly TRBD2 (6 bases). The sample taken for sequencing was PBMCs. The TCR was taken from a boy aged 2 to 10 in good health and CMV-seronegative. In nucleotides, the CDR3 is TGTGCCAGCTCACCACCATACCCGTCAGGTAGCGGGCAGTTCTTC. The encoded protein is CASSPPYPSGSGQFF. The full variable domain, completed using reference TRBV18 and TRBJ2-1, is NAGVMQNPRHLVRRRGQEARLRCSPMKGHSHVYWYRQLPEEGLKFMVYLQKENIIDESGMPKERFSAEFPKEGPSILRIQQVVRGDSAAYFCASSPPYPSGSGQFFGPGTRLTVL.